Reported below is one T cell receptor (beta chain). The data were obtained in a study of T-cell reconstitution after alpha-beta-depleted transplantation in children. Preparation of the TCRbeta library involved a method that used unique molecular identifiers. TCRdb fed the PCR reads into MiXCR, producing one record per CDR3 protein. The data hold approximately 510,000 distinct CDR3 sequences, with 15% to 20% observed a single time. The CDR3 runs 21 residues. V lost 2 bases and J 4 bases, leaving 31 bases between the germline ends. This receptor was obtained from a human donor who donated a stem cell graft to a child with acute lymphoblastic leukemia. This sample comprised PBMCs from the stem cell graft donor, obtained from the stem cell graft. The V and J genes are TRBV12-3 or TRBV12-4 and TRBJ2-3; D could derive from TRBD1 or TRBD2 (8 bases each). CDR3 protein: CASSLWGHAGGYSGTADTQYF. The DNA for the CDR3 is TGTGCCAGCAGTTTATGGGGTCATGCAGGGGGCTATAGCGGGACGGCAGATACGCAGTATTTT.